This passage covers 27 T cell receptor beta chains from one sample sequenced in a study of shared clonotypes between healthy human individuals. Only in-frame clones appear in the TCRdb table, and some are missing; sequencing was by immunoSEQ multiplex PCR. The sample has fewer than 3 million clones, around 90% seen once. Sequencing was done on a sample of naive CD4+ T cells from PBMCs. Regarding subset: CD45RA+ positively selected. Receptors originate from a man aged 18 to 29 in good health. Some clones in this sample may be carry-over from other donors' samples.

The chain is built from TRBV7-3 and TRBJ2-1; 13 bases are a match to TRBD2. Germline CDR1 SGHTA, CDR2 FQGTGA. The J segment lost 7 bases and the V segment lost 4 bases, leaving 4 bases of the junction unmatched. This CDR3 has 15 amino acids. CDR3 loop: CASSSGLAGANEQFF. The CDR3 DNA sequence: TGTGCCAGCAGCTCCGGACTAGCGGGAGCAAATGAGCAGTTCTTC.

This chain uses TRBV7-9 with TRBJ2-3; D might be TRBD1 (5 bases). Trimming removed 5 bases at V and 4 bases at J, with 10 bases between. The germline V gene encodes CDR1 SEHNR and CDR2 FQNEAQ (reference sequence). The CDR3 consists of 13 residues. Written as DNA, the CDR3 is TGTGCCAGCAGCCCACCAGGGTCAGATACGCAGTATTTT. Its protein is CASSPPGSDTQYF.

This rearrangement joins TRBV7-2 to TRBJ2-7; 11 bases map to TRBD2. The germline gives CDR1 SGHTA, CDR2 FQGNSA. CDR3 length: 14 residues. J was trimmed by 4 bases and V by 5 bases; bases with no gene match: 4. The CDR3 here is CASSAASGRYEQYF. The CDR3 DNA reads as TGTGCCAGCAGCGCCGCTAGCGGGAGGTACGAGCAGTACTTC. Complete variable domain (other parts from reference TRBV7-2 and TRBJ2-7): GAGVSQSPSNKVTEKGKDVELRCDPISGHTALYWYRQSLGQGLEFLIYFQGNSAPDKSGLPSDRFSAERTGGSVSTLTIQRTQQEDSAVYLCASSAASGRYEQYFGPGTRLTVT.

The V call is TRBV5-4, the J call TRBJ2-5; D perhaps matches TRBD2 (7 bases). Trimming removed 4 bases from V and 4 bases from J, with 17 bases in between. The CDR3 is made up of 15 amino acids. The germline V gene encodes CDR1 SGHNT and CDR2 YYREEE (reference sequence). This CDR3 reads CASSPRGGGGETQYF. For the CDR3, the DNA is TGTGCCAGCAGCCCCCGAGGGGGGGGAGGAGAGACCCAGTACTTC.

The chain employs TRBV9 and TRBJ2-3, with D hard to call. CDR1 and CDR2 (germline): SGDLS, YYNGEE. The V end lost 0 bases, the J end lost 8 bases, and 7 bases lay between the germline ends. The length of the CDR3 is 12 residues. The CDR3, as DNA: TGTGCCAGCAGCGTAGAGGGTGGTACGCAGTATTTT. It yields the protein CASSVEGGTQYF.

The chain recombines TRBV5-1 with TRBJ1-2; no firm D call. The V gene lost 0 bases and the J gene lost 4 bases, with 10 bases spanning the gap. The CDR3 covers 14 residues. Germline lookup yields CDR1 SGHRS and CDR2 YFSETQ. The CDR3 DNA is TGCGCCAGCAGCTTGGGCCACCTATTCTATGGCTACACCTTC. It codes for CASSLGHLFYGYTF.

This clone was counted a single time. V and J are TRBV10-3 and TRBJ1-2, with D uncertain. Germline assignment: CDR1 ENHRY and CDR2 SYGVKD. V was trimmed by 1 base and J by 6 bases, leaving 9 bases between them. The CDR3 consists of 13 residues. CDR3 in DNA: TGTGCCATCAGTGAGTACTTAGAAAATGGCTACACCTTC. It is translated as CAISEYLENGYTF.

This clone was found a few times. The J gene is TRBJ1-1, the V gene TRBV7-9, with D uncertain. Germline-derived CDR1 and CDR2 are SEHNR and FQNEAQ (reference sequence). This CDR3 is 13 amino acids long. The ends were cut back, 4 bases at V and 1 base at J, with 7 bases in the middle. The CDR3 DNA sequence: TGTGCCAGCAGCTACGGAAAGAACACTGAAGCTTTCTTT. This sequence encodes CASSYGKNTEAFF. Based on the CDR3 plus reference TRBV7-9 and TRBJ1-1, the full variable domain is DTGVSQNPRHKITKRGQNVTFRCDPISEHNRLYWYRQTLGQGPEFLTYFQNEAQLEKSRLLSDRFSAERPKGSFSTLEIQRTEQGDSAMYLCASSYGKNTEAFFGQGTRLTVV.

The chain employs TRBV30 and TRBJ1-5; tentatively, D is TRBD1 (5 bases). The ends were cut back, 5 bases at V and 9 bases at J, with 17 bases in the middle. The CDR3 spans 13 residues. Germline CDR1 GTSNPN, CDR2 SVGIG (reference sequence). In nucleotides, the CDR3 is TGTGCCTGGGCCCTCGGGGTCCAGGGGCCCCAGCATTTT. It codes for CAWALGVQGPQHF.

This chain uses TRBV5-1 with TRBJ1-3; 7 bases match TRBD1. The ends lost 4 bases at V and 0 bases at J; junction bases unmatched: 1. CDR1 and CDR2 (germline): SGHRS, YFSETQ. The length of the CDR3 is 14 residues. The CDR3 loop is CASSEGASGNTIYF. DNA for the CDR3: TGCGCCAGCAGCGAGGGGGCCTCTGGAAACACCATATATTTT.

This chain links TRBV6-1 with TRBJ2-5, with 7 bases lining up with TRBD1. Gene TRBJ2-7 matches the end of the DNA better, so the J call may be wrong. This CDR3 is 13 amino acids long. Germline CDR1 reads MNHNS; CDR2 reads SASEGT. CDR3 DNA sequence: TGTGCCAGCCAAAGACAGGGAACCTACGAGCAGTACTTC. It specifies CASQRQGTYEQYF.

The chain combines TRBV4-3 with TRBJ2-3; TRBD1 or TRBD2 may be the D gene (5 bases each). V was cut by 1 base and J by 4 bases, with 12 bases left in between. The V gene's germline CDR1 is LGHNA and CDR2 YSLEER. The CDR3 loop spans 15 amino acids. The CDR3 nucleotides read TGCGCCAGCAGCCAAGGGGGGTCGAGGGCAGATACGCAGTATTTT. Translated, it gives CASSQGGSRADTQYF.

The count of this clone is one. The gene calls are TRBV15 and TRBJ1-3; no firm D call. V gave up 0 bases and J gave up 2 bases, with 11 bases separating them. CDR3 size: 16 residues. Germline V gene sequence: CDR1 LNHNV, CDR2 YYDKDF (reference sequence). The CDR3, as DNA: TGTGCCACCAGCAGAGATCGCACGCCCCCTGGAAACACCATATATTTT. Amino acids: CATSRDRTPPGNTIYF.

The chain employs TRBV11-1 and TRBJ2-4; D is uncertain. The CDR3 sequence is 12 residues long. Germline CDR1 and CDR2: SGHAT and FQDESV (reference sequence). V gave up 3 bases and J gave up 8 bases, with 8 bases separating them. The CDR3 DNA sequence: TGTGCCAGCAGCTTCGGTGGATACATTCAGTACTTC. Protein sequence: CASSFGGYIQYF.

J is TRBJ1-5 and V is TRBV6-5; no definite D call. Trimming pared 6 bases from V and 5 bases from J, leaving 11 bases between. The CDR3 loop spans 13 amino acids. Germline CDR1 is MNHEY and CDR2 is SVGAGI. The CDR3 sequence is CASSSGPYQPQHF. The CDR3 DNA reads as TGTGCCAGCAGCTCGGGTCCATATCAGCCCCAGCATTTT.

Details on this clone: An end of the junction does not agree with germline; a read error may underlie this. This chain links TRBV18 with TRBJ2-6; D unclear. CDR1 and CDR2 (germline): KGHSH, LQKENI. The CDR3 loop spans 16 amino acids. The CDR3 reads CVSSPGTLGGANVLTF. The CDR3, as DNA: TGTGTCAGCTCACCAGGCACGCTGGGGGGGGCCAACGTCCTGACTTTC.

This chain uses TRBV30 with TRBJ2-3; no reliable D call. Germline assignment: CDR1 GTSNPN and CDR2 SVGIG (reference sequence). V was pared by 0 bases and J by 7 bases, with 5 bases between. The CDR3 runs to 11 residues. In DNA form, the CDR3 reads TGTGCCTGGAGTGTTTCCCATACGCAGTATTTT. Translated: CAWSVSHTQYF.

This clone was counted once. The chain joins TRBV6-1 to TRBJ1-3, with unresolved D. The CDR3 length is 15 residues. CDR1 is MNHNS and CDR2 is SASEGT in the germline V gene. Trimming removed 0 bases at V and 2 bases at J, with 8 bases between. In DNA, the CDR3 is TGTGCCAGCAGTGAAGCCTGGGCCCCTGGAAACACCATATATTTT. Translating gives CASSEAWAPGNTIYF.

V usage is TRBV7-8 and J usage is TRBJ2-7, with D possibly being TRBD2 (6 bases). This CDR3 region has 16 residues. V lost 2 bases and J lost 0, with 14 bases in between. The germline gives CDR1 SGHVS, CDR2 FQNEAQ. The DNA of the CDR3 is TGTGCCAGCAGCTTAAAGGGGCGGGGAAGCTCCTACGAGCAGTACTTC. Translated, it gives CASSLKGRGSSYEQYF. The full variable domain, with the rest looked up from reference TRBV7-8 and TRBJ2-7, is GAGVSQSPRYKVAKRGQDVALRCDPISGHVSLFWYQQALGQGPEFLTYFQNEAQLDKSGLPSDRFFAERPEGSVSTLKIQRTQQEDSAVYLCASSLKGRGSSYEQYFGPGTRLTVT.

The chain couples TRBV6-5 to TRBJ2-5, with D perhaps given as TRBD1 or TRBD2 (5 bases each). Germline-derived CDR1 and CDR2 are MNHEY and SVGAGI. There are 15 residues in the CDR3. Trimming cost V 2 bases and J 4 bases, with 14 bases left between them. The CDR3: CASSYRDSGRETQYF. The CDR3 bases are TGTGCCAGCAGTTACCGTGACAGCGGCCGAGAGACCCAGTACTTC.

This sequence joins TRBV6-5 and TRBJ2-7; weak D call: TRBD1 (5 bases). This CDR3 has 13 residues. The V end was cut by 4 bases, the J end by 2 bases, with 9 bases between. Germline V gene data show CDR1 as MNHEY and CDR2 as SVGAGI. The CDR3 sequence: CASSSRTTYEQYF. In nucleotides, the CDR3 is TGTGCCAGCAGTTCGCGGACAACCTACGAGCAGTACTTC.

The chain recombines TRBV19 with TRBJ2-1; 10 positions agree with TRBD2. CDR1 is LNHDA, CDR2 SQIVND, per germline (reference sequence). The CDR3 is 16 amino acids. V shed 4 bases and J 4 bases; nucleotides not matched to a gene: 7. CDR3 sequence (DNA): TGTGCCAGTAGTACGAGTAGCGGGAGGAGGTACAATGAGCAGTTCTTC. Residues: CASSTSSGRRYNEQFF.

Remarks on this clone: Other DNA sequences in the sample encode the same CDR3. The rearrangement uses TRBV9 and TRBJ1-5; D uncertain. The ends were cut back, 0 bases at V and 4 bases at J, with 11 bases in the middle. The CDR3 runs to 15 residues. Germline CDR1 reads SGDLS; CDR2 reads YYNGEE. The CDR3 bases are TGTGCCAGCAGCGTAGAGGGTCAGAAAAATCAGCCCCAGCATTTT. This translates into CASSVEGQKNQPQHF.

The DNA for the CDR3 is TGTGCCAGCAGCAACAAGATTAGCACAGATACGCAGTATTTT. Translating gives CASSNKISTDTQYF. The gene calls are TRBV4-2 and TRBJ2-3; no definite D call. In germline, CDR1 is LGHNA, CDR2 YNFKEQ. The CDR3 is 14 residues long. Deletions cut 5 bases from V and 0 bases from J, with 9 bases between.

The rearrangement joins TRBV5-1 to TRBJ1-5, with D possibly TRBD1 on 5 matching bases. This CDR3 region has 14 residues. V lost 3 bases to trimming and J lost 7 bases, with 14 bases between them. In germline, CDR1 is SGHRS, CDR2 YFSETQ. The CDR3 loop reads CASSWGSFGQPQHF. The CDR3 DNA reads as TGCGCCAGCAGCTGGGGGTCGTTCGGACAGCCCCAGCATTTT.

CDR3 coding DNA: TGTGCCAGCAGTTACGACAGGGGGCGATTAAATGAGCAGTTCTTC. It is translated as CASSYDRGRLNEQFF. The rearrangement links TRBV6-5 to TRBJ2-1; 10 nucleotides agree with TRBD1. Germline trimming cut 2 bases from V and 7 bases from J; bases unmatched to any gene: 5. The CDR3 has 15 residues. The V gene's germline CDR1 is MNHEY and CDR2 SVGAGI.

This chain joins TRBV28 and TRBJ2-1; D is perhaps TRBD1 (5 bases). The CDR3 is made up of 15 amino acids. The germline CDR1 and CDR2 sequences are MDHEN and SYDVKM. Trimming removed 7 bases at V and 0 bases at J, with 13 bases between. CDR3 sequence reads: CASIPGPGSYNEQFF. The CDR3 DNA sequence: TGTGCCAGCATCCCAGGGCCGGGCTCCTACAATGAGCAGTTCTTC. Based on the CDR3 plus reference TRBV28 and TRBJ2-1, the full variable domain is DVKVTQSSRYLVKRTGEKVFLECVQDMDHENMFWYRQDPGLGLRLIYFSYDVKMKEKGDIPEGYSVSREKKERFSLILESASTNQTSMYLCASIPGPGSYNEQFFGPGTRLTVL.